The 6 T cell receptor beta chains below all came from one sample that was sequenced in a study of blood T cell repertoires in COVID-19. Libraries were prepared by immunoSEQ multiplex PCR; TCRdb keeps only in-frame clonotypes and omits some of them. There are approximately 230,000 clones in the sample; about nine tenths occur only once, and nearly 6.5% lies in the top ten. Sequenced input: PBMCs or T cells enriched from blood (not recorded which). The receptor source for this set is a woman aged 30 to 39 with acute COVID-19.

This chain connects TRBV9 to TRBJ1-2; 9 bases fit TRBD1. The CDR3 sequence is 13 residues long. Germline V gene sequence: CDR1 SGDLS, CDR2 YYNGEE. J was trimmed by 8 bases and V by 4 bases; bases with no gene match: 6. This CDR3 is CASSPNTGGGYTF. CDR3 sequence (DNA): TGTGCCAGCAGCCCGAATACAGGGGGCGGCTACACCTTC.

DNA of the CDR3: TGTGCCACCAGTGAACCTGGGAGGGGAGGGGAAAACATTCAGTACTTC. This sequence encodes CATSEPGRGGENIQYF. The V and J genes are TRBV24-1 and TRBJ2-4; 7 nucleotides match TRBD2. Germline CDR1 and CDR2: KGHDR and SFDVKD. The CDR3 extends over 16 amino acids. With V trimmed by 4 bases and J by 5 bases, 10 bases remained unmatched.

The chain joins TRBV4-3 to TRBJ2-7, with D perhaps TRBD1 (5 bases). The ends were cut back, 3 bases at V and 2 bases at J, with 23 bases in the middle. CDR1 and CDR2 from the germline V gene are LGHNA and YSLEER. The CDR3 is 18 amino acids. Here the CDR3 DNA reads TGCGCCAGCAGCCAGAGGAGCTGGGGCGAGGTTGCGACCTACGAGCAGTACTTC. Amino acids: CASSQRSWGEVATYEQYF.

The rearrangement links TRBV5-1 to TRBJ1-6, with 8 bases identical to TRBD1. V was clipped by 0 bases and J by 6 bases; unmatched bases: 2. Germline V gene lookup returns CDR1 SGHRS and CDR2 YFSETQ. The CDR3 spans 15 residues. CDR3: CASSLGQGLNSPLHF. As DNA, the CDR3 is TGCGCCAGCAGCTTGGGACAGGGGCTTAATTCACCCCTCCACTTT.

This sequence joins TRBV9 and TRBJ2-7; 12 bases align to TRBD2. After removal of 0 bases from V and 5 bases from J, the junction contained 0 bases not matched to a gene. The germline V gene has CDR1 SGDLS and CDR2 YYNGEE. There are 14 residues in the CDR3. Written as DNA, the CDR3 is TGTGCCAGCAGCGTAGGACTAGCGGGAGACGAGCAGTACTTC. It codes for CASSVGLAGDEQYF.

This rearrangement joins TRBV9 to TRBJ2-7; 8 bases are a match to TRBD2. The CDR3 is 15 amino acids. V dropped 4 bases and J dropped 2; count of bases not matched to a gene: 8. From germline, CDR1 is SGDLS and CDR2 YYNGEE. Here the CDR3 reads CASSPRGGNPYEQYF. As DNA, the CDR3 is TGTGCCAGCAGCCCCCGCGGGGGGAACCCCTACGAGCAGTACTTC.